This is a list of T cell receptor beta chains from one sample in a study of OX40 agonist ivuxolimab in advanced cancers. Using immunoSEQ multiplex PCR, the repertoire was profiled, and TCRdb retains in-frame clones only, with some absent. This repertoire shows about 90,000 clones, approximately 85% found once; its top ten account for roughly 0.22%. The specimen comprised CD4+ or CD8+ T cells sorted from blood, sampled in a trial of the OX40 agonist ivuxolimab. Receptor source: an adult with an advanced solid tumor such as melanoma, head and neck, liver or kidney cancer. Each CDR3 is given with its conserved first and last residue.

TRBV7-2	CASSFASGTYNEQFF
TRBV6-4	CASRDGQRSGKLFF
TRBV5-1	CASSLAGAGANVLTF
TRBV5-4	CASRTDLAGGNTGELFF
TRBV28	CASGKVGFTEAFF
TRBV28	CASRGTGGWETQYF
TRBV5-1	CASSLEYGGPEQFF
TRBV2	CASRKSAMETQYF
TRBV7-9	CAHPGGEDTGELFF
TRBV7-2	CASSLRTGVYNEQFF
TRBV20-1	CSAGQETQYF
TRBV2	CASSPRQLNQPQHF
TRBV11-2	CASRRTFGGNTEAFF
TRBV4-3	CASSQDLYTGELFF
TRBV5-1	CASSLFAGNQPQHF
TRBV7-9	CASSLALGPETQYF
TRBV4-1	CASRDERFFATNEKLFF
TRBV2	CASRGAHSNTGELFF
TRBV9	CASSVAGQARADEQYF
TRBV15	CATSRDNGGTNEKLFF
TRBV5-8	CASSLAVQLGNNEQFF
TRBV28	CASSLAGVVNEQFF
TRBV27	CELGDTQYF
TRBV6-5	CASRGTGRANTEAFF
TRBV19	CASTNAETQYF
TRBV2	CASSDASGTYEQYF
TRBV2	CASRLDSSTDTQYF
TRBV11-2	CASSLDLSGSSYNEQFF
TRBV9	CASSVGRFAGTNTGELFF
TRBV6-1	CASSELGGTSYSNQPQHF
TRBV9	CASSDPRREKLFF
TRBV6-6	CASSYSGDRALHGYTF
TRBV9	CASSVEVGGTDTQYF
TRBV7-6	CASSSRTGYEQYF
TRBV10-3	CAISGQGGISGSSYNEQFF
TRBV18	CASSGGSTDTQYF
TRBV30	CAWSTGGNEQFF
TRBV5-1	CASSLAQETQYF
TRBV6-1	CASSEPYGLWSNQPQHF
TRBV5-4	CASSRWTSGGAREQFF
TRBV7-2	CASSLGVDYYGYTF
TRBV7-9	CASRPDLANSGNTIYF
TRBV7-9	CASSWDRRSEAFF
TRBV28	CASRHRGGNQPQHF
TRBV5-6	CASSLLGTEAFF
TRBV5-4	CASSHPGTGNTQYF